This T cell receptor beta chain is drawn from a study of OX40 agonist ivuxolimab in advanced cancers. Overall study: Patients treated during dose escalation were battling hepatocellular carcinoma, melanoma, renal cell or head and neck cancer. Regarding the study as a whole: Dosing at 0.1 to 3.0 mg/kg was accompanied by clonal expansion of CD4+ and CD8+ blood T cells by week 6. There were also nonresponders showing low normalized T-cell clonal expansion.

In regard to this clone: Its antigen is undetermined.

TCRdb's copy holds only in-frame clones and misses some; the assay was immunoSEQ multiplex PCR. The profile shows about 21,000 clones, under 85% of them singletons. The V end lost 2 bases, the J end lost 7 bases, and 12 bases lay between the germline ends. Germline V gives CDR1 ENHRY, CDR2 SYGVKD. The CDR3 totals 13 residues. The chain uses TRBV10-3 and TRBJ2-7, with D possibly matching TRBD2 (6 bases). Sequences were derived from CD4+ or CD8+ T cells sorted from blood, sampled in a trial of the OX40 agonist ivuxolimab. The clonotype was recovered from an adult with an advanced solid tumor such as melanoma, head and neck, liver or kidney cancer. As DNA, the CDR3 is TGTGCCATCAGTGAGGGAGGGGCCGAAGAGCAGTACTTC. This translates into CAISEGGAEEQYF.